This is a list of T cell receptor beta chains from one sample in a study of T cell repertoires in cytomegalovirus infection. TCRdb reanalysed the reads using MiXCR and keeps one entry per CDR3 protein. Counted here are around 710,000 distinct CDR3 sequences, almost 30% occurring once; the ten biggest clones make up around 13%. Their target antigens are unknown. The source material was cultured CD8+ T cells from PBMCs, sampled from culture after CMV antigen stimulation. These receptors all stem from a human donor in good health (CMV status not recorded). Some clones in this sample may be carry-over from other donors' samples. CDR3s include the opening cysteine and the closing phenylalanine or tryptophan. Each record gives: CDR3 protein, clone size, V gene. Expanded clones are given a class, and other clones once, few, many or no size at all.

CDR3aa: CASSLQIPTSLVSEQFF
abundance: NA
v_gene: TRBV27

CDR3aa: CATSRDRGQGRYGYTF
abundance: NA
v_gene: TRBV15

CDR3aa: CSVEDAGTYEQYF
abundance: NA
v_gene: TRBV29-1

CDR3aa: CASSLVWPGDDGYTF
abundance: many
v_gene: TRBV7-2

CDR3aa: CASSYSLGRAVGNEQFF
abundance: few
v_gene: TRBV6-5

CDR3aa: CASSPLENQETQYF
abundance: few
v_gene: TRBV27

CDR3aa: CASRPAAEETQYF
abundance: few
v_gene: TRBV19

CDR3aa: CASSTPGLKDEQFF
abundance: NA
v_gene: TRBV2

CDR3aa: CASKLNWGGMNTEAFF
abundance: NA
v_gene: TRBV10-2

CDR3aa: CASSEARTLNTEAFF
abundance: few
v_gene: TRBV6-1

CDR3aa: CASSSIPGAEAFF
abundance: NA
v_gene: TRBV7-9

CDR3aa: CASSFTSNYGYTF
abundance: many
v_gene: TRBV12-3/TRBV12-4

CDR3aa: CASSYLRVEQFF
abundance: few
v_gene: TRBV6-6

CDR3aa: CSVEGGNQDTEAFF
abundance: NA
v_gene: TRBV29-1

CDR3aa: CASSLQGGMNTEAFF
abundance: few
v_gene: TRBV7-3

CDR3aa: CAILKIRDRVREQYF
abundance: NA
v_gene: TRBV10-3

CDR3aa: CASSIGGDSYNEQFF
abundance: NA
v_gene: TRBV19

CDR3aa: CASEFGTEAFF
abundance: few
v_gene: TRBV6-2/TRBV6-3

CDR3aa: CASSALRDLNTEAFF
abundance: NA
v_gene: TRBV12-3/TRBV12-4

CDR3aa: CSVGRRDRDYGYTF
abundance: NA
v_gene: TRBV29-1